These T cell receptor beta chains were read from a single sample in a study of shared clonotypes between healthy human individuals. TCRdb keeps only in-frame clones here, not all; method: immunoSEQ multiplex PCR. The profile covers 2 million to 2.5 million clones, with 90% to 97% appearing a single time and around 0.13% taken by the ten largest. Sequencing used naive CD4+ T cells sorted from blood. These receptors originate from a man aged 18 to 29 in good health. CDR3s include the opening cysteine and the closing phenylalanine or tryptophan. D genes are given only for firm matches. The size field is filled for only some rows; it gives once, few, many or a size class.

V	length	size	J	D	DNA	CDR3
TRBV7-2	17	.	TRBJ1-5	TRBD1	TGTGCCAGCAGCTACCGGGACAGACCAAATAGCAATCAGCCCCAGCATTTT	CASSYRDRPNSNQPQHF
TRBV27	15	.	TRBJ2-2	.	TGTGCCAGCCGCCCCCCAGGTACGAACACCGGGGAGCTGTTTTTT	CASRPPGTNTGELFF
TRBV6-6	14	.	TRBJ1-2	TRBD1	TGTGCCAGCAGCCAGACAGGGGGCGGGGATGGCTACACCTTC	CASSQTGGGDGYTF
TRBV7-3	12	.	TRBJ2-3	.	TGTGCCAGCAGCCGGGGAGCAGATACGCAGTATTTT	CASSRGADTQYF
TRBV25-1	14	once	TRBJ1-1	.	TGTGCCAGCACCCGACGGCAGGGCGGCACTGAAGCTTTCTTT	CASTRRQGGTEAFF
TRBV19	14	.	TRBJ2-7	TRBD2	TGTGCCAGTAGTATAGGGGAGGGGAACTACGAGCAGTACTTC	CASSIGEGNYEQYF
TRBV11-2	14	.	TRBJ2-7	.	TGTGCCTGCTTAAGGAAGGGCAGGAAGAACGAGCAGTACTTC	CACLRKGRKNEQYF
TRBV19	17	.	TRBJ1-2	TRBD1	TGTGCCAGTAGTATAGAAAAGGACAGGCTCAATCCCTATGGCTACACCTTC	CASSIEKDRLNPYGYTF
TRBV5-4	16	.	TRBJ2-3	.	TGTGCCAGCAGCTTTTTCAAGGGGGTAAAGGGAGATACGCAGTATTTT	CASSFFKGVKGDTQYF
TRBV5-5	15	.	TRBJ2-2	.	TGTGCCAGCACCCCAGCGGTCCTGAACACCGGGGAGCTGTTTTTT	CASTPAVLNTGELFF
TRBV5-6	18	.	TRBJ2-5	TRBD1	TGTGCCAGCAGTTTACTGGGATCCGGGACAGCTGATCAAGAGACCCAGTACTTC	CASSLLGSGTADQETQYF
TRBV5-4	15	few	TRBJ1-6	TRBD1	TGTGCCAGCAGCTTTGGGACAGGGGAGGCTTCACCCCTCCACTTT	CASSFGTGEASPLHF
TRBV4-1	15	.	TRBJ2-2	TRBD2	TGCGCCAGCAGCCAAGTCCCTAGCGGGACCGGGGAGCTGTTTTTT	CASSQVPSGTGELFF
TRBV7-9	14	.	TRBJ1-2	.	TGTGCCAGCAGCTTCGACCAGGGGAACTATGGCTACACCTTC	CASSFDQGNYGYTF
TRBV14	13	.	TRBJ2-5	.	TGTGCCAGCAGCCAAGCGGTACAGGGGACCCAGTACTTC	CASSQAVQGTQYF
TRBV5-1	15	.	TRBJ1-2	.	TGCGCCAGCAGCTTGGCAAGCCAGTCTAACTATGGCTACACCTTC	CASSLASQSNYGYTF
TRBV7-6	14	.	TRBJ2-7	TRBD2	TGTGCCAGCAGCCGACTAGCGGGACTCTACGAGCAGTACTTC	CASSRLAGLYEQYF
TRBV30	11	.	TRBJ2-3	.	TGTGCCTGGAGTGTTAACGGAGCGCAGTATTTT	CAWSVNGAQYF
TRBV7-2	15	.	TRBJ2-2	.	TGTGCCAGCAGCTTAGAGGTACCTACTCCCGGGGAGCTGTTTTTT	CASSLEVPTPGELFF